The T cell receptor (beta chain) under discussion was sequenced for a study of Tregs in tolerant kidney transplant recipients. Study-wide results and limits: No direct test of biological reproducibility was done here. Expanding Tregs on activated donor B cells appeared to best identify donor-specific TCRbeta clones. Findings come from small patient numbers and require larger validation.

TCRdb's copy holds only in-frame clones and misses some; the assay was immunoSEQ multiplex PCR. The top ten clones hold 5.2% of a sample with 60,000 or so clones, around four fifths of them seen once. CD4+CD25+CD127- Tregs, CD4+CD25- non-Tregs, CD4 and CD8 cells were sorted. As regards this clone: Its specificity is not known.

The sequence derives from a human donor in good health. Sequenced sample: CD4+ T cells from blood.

CDR3 amino acids: CASSQDQTGAGEAFF. The CDR3 nucleotides read TGCGCCAGCAGCCAAGATCAGACAGGGGCCGGTGAAGCTTTCTTT. V is TRBV4-3 and J is TRBJ1-1; 8 bases line up with TRBD1. Per germline, CDR1 LGHNA and CDR2 YSLEER. V was pared by 0 bases and J by 7 bases, with 7 bases of the junction left unmatched. The CDR3 runs to 15 residues.